The 20 T cell receptor beta chains listed next were all sequenced from one sample in a study of T cell repertoires in cytomegalovirus infection. TCRdb re-called the reads through MiXCR, storing one row per CDR3 protein. The sample shows fewer than 300,000 distinct CDR3 sequences, roughly 26% of them seen only once. Sequences were obtained from PBMCs. These receptors were taken from a human donor in good health (CMV status not recorded). Some clones in this sample may be carry-over from other donors' samples.

This clonotype showed up many times. The CDR3 loop is CASSLTGGRTEAFF. The CDR3 DNA sequence: TGTGCCAGCAGCTTGACAGGGGGCAGAACTGAAGCTTTCTTT. The chain is built from TRBV7-3 and TRBJ1-1, with 10 bases matching TRBD1. Trimming at V came to 3 bases and at J to 5 bases, leaving 3 bases not matched to a gene. CDR3 length equals 14 residues. Germline V gene lookup returns CDR1 SGHTA and CDR2 FQGTGA.

This chain links TRBV5-1 with TRBJ1-1; D not certain. V was pared by 1 base and J by 4 bases, with 11 bases between. CDR3 size: 14 residues. Germline V gene lookup returns CDR1 SGHRS and CDR2 YFSETQ. CDR3 sequence reads: CASSLTQTSTEAFF. The CDR3 DNA is TGCGCCAGCAGCTTGACCCAGACGTCCACTGAAGCTTTCTTT.

V gene TRBV28 combines with J gene TRBJ2-4; the D is unclear. V was clipped by 7 bases and J by 1 base, with 14 bases between them. CDR1 MDHEN and CDR2 SYDVKM come from the germline V gene. This CDR3 has 15 amino acids. As DNA, the CDR3 is TGTGCCAGCACTGAGGAAAAACGGGCCAAAAACATTCAGTACTTC. Translated: CASTEEKRAKNIQYF.

The V gene is TRBV20-1, the J gene TRBJ1-2; TRBD1 might be the D (6 bases). The CDR3 runs to 13 residues. Germline V gene lookup returns CDR1 DFQATT and CDR2 SNEGSKA (reference sequence). The V gene lost 6 bases and the J gene lost 5 bases, with 16 bases spanning the gap. The CDR3 DNA follows: TGCAGTGCAAAGTGGGACACGAATTATGGCTACACCTTC. This encodes CSAKWDTNYGYTF.

This clonotype was counted at least ten times. DNA of the CDR3: TGTGCCAGCAGCCCCAACAGGGGGCCAGATACGCAGTATTTT. It is translated as CASSPNRGPDTQYF. The rearrangement links TRBV7-3 to TRBJ2-3, with 9 bases aligning to TRBD1. Per the germline V gene, CDR1 is SGHTA and CDR2 is FQGTGA. This CDR3 is built from 14 residues. The trim removed 5 bases at V and 4 bases at J, leaving 4 bases unmatched.

The genes are TRBV2 and TRBJ2-3, with D hard to call. Trimming removed 7 bases at V and 5 bases at J, with 16 bases between. Looked up from germline, CDR1 is SNHLY and CDR2 is FYNNEI. CDR3 length: 14 amino acids. The CDR3 DNA reads TGTGCCAGCACTACCCGGACCAGGAAAGATACGCAGTATTTT. Protein product: CASTTRTRKDTQYF.

The rearrangement joins TRBV28 to TRBJ1-5, with D unclear. The CDR3 has 12 residues. The V end was cut by 3 bases, the J end by 6 bases, with 6 bases between. Germline V gene sequence: CDR1 MDHEN, CDR2 SYDVKM. CDR3 nucleotide sequence: TGTGCCAGCAGTTTTAATGGTCAGCCCCAGCATTTT. This translates into CASSFNGQPQHF.

This rearrangement joins TRBV3-1 to TRBJ1-2; 9 positions agree with TRBD1. Germline assignment: CDR1 LGHDT and CDR2 YNNKEL (reference sequence). V trimming: 1 base; J trimming: 6 bases; junction bases outside the gene matches: 9. The CDR3 sequence is 16 residues long. The CDR3 spells CASSQASPTGGNGYTF. The CDR3 nucleotides are TGTGCCAGCAGCCAAGCATCCCCGACAGGGGGAAATGGCTACACCTTC.

This clonotype was observed a handful of times. V and J are TRBV29-1 and TRBJ2-5; D is uncertain. This CDR3 is built from 15 residues. Germline V gene sequence: CDR1 SQVTM, CDR2 ANQGSEA. Trimming took off 0 bases at V and 7 bases at J, with 18 bases between the two ends. CDR3 DNA: TGCAGCGTTGAAGACTCCGACTCACCAGGCGGGACCCAGTACTTC. It is translated as CSVEDSDSPGGTQYF. Based on the CDR3 plus reference TRBV29-1 and TRBJ2-5, the full variable domain is SAVISQKPSRDICQRGTSLTIQCQVDSQVTMMFWYRQQPGQSLTLIATANQGSEATYESGFVIDKFPISRPNLTFSTLTVSNMSPEDSSIYLCSVEDSDSPGGTQYFGPGTRLLVL.

The chain carries TRBV6-1 and TRBJ2-1, with D possibly being TRBD1 or TRBD2 (5 bases each). V gave up 8 bases and J gave up 9 bases, with 11 bases separating them. CDR3 length equals 11 residues. Germline assignment: CDR1 MNHNS and CDR2 SASEGT. The CDR3 DNA follows: TGTGCCAGCTTGAAGGGGAGTGAGCAGTTCTTC. This gives the protein CASLKGSEQFF.

This chain joins TRBV7-2 and TRBJ2-1; no definite D call. V lost 0 bases to trimming and J lost 0 bases, with 12 bases between them. CDR3 length: 17 amino acids. Germline loops: CDR1 SGHTA, CDR2 FQGNSA. CDR3 loop: CASSLALGTGSYNEQFF. The CDR3 coding sequence is TGTGCCAGCAGCTTAGCGCTAGGTACGGGCTCCTACAATGAGCAGTTCTTC.

This clonotype was seen only a few times. This chain uses TRBV12-3 or TRBV12-4 with TRBJ2-3; D tentatively reads TRBD1 or TRBD2 (5 bases each). Trimming left V 6 bases short and J 3 bases short, with 13 bases between. This CDR3 is 14 amino acids long. CDR3: CASSPPEGTDTQYF. In nucleotides, the CDR3 is TGTGCCAGCAGCCCTCCTGAGGGGACAGATACGCAGTATTTT.

This clonotype was counted a few times. The CDR3 here is CASRVGGSGTEAFF. CDR3 coding DNA: TGTGCCAGCAGGGTAGGGGGGTCCGGCACTGAAGCTTTCTTT. J is TRBJ1-1 and V is TRBV2; D possibly corresponds to TRBD1 (6 bases). V was shortened by 6 bases and J by 4 bases, with 15 bases between the two germline ends. From germline, CDR1 is SNHLY and CDR2 FYNNEI. The CDR3 loop spans 14 amino acids.

This clonotype was counted a few times. The chain recombines TRBV6-2 or TRBV6-3 with TRBJ1-1; D is possibly TRBD1 (6 bases). This CDR3 is built from 15 residues. Germline loops: CDR1 MNHEY, CDR2 SVGEGT. V lost 0 bases to trimming and J lost 1 base, with 9 bases between them. The CDR3 is CASSYSTGANTEAFF. The CDR3 region has the DNA TGTGCCAGCAGTTACTCGACAGGAGCGAACACTGAAGCTTTCTTT.

This clonotype was counted a few times. The chain combines TRBV19 with TRBJ2-6; D not resolved. Trimming removed 9 bases from V and 0 bases from J, with 15 bases in between. CDR3 length equals 16 residues. CDR1 is LNHDA, CDR2 SQIVND, per germline (reference sequence). The CDR3 sequence is CASLPGHTSGANVLTF. Here the CDR3 DNA reads TGTGCCAGCTTACCGGGCCACACCTCTGGGGCCAACGTCCTGACTTTC. Combining the CDR3 with reference TRBV19 and TRBJ2-6 gives the whole variable domain DGGITQSPKYLFRKEGQNVTLSCEQNLNHDAMYWYRQDPGQGLRLIYYSQIVNDFQKGDIAEGYSVSREKKESFPLTVTSAQKNPTAFYLCASLPGHTSGANVLTFGAGSRLTVL.

This rearrangement joins TRBV5-1 to TRBJ2-1; tentative D call: TRBD2 (5 bases). Trimming left V 5 bases short and J 4 bases short, with 10 bases between. The germline V gene encodes CDR1 SGHRS and CDR2 YFSETQ. The CDR3 has 13 amino acids. This CDR3 reads CASSYGLYNEQFF. The CDR3, as DNA: TGCGCCAGCAGTTATGGACTTTACAATGAGCAGTTCTTC.

The chain is built from TRBV6-2 or TRBV6-3 and TRBJ2-2, with a tentative D call TRBD1 (5 bases). Trimming shortened V by 6 bases and J by 3 bases, and 20 bases separated the two germline ends. CDR1 is MNHEY, CDR2 SVGEGT, per germline. This CDR3 is built from 17 residues. The CDR3 loop is CASRSPRAGPYTGELFF. The CDR3 DNA sequence: TGTGCCAGCAGAAGCCCCAGGGCAGGGCCGTACACCGGGGAGCTGTTTTTT.

The J gene is TRBJ1-5, the V gene TRBV27; D is possibly TRBD1 (5 bases). V was cut by 1 base and J by 3 bases, with 7 bases left in between. CDR1 is MNHEY and CDR2 is SMNVEV in the germline V gene (reference sequence). This CDR3 has 14 amino acids. The CDR3: CASSLLGDNQPQHF. CDR3 sequence (DNA): TGTGCCAGCAGTTTATTAGGGGACAATCAGCCCCAGCATTTT.

The chain joins TRBV29-1 to TRBJ2-2; D might be TRBD1 (5 bases). V shed 2 bases and J shed 7 bases, with 14 bases lying between them. CDR3 length: 14 amino acids. Per the germline V gene, CDR1 is SQVTM and CDR2 is ANQGSEA. The CDR3 DNA follows: TGCAGCGTTGAAAAAGGGGCTCACGGCGGGGAGCTGTTTTTT. Amino acid sequence: CSVEKGAHGGELFF.

This clonotype was counted between two and nine times. The chain has TRBV7-2 and TRBJ2-7; 8 bases are shared with TRBD1. The CDR3 is 15 residues long. The V gene's germline CDR1 is SGHTA and CDR2 FQGNSA. Trimming took 3 bases from V and 2 from J; bases not matched to a gene: 6. The chain's CDR3 is CASSFRQGPTYEQYF. The CDR3 coding sequence is TGTGCCAGCAGCTTTCGACAGGGGCCAACCTACGAGCAGTACTTC. The full variable domain, rest sourced from reference TRBV7-2 and TRBJ2-7, is GAGVSQSPSNKVTEKGKDVELRCDPISGHTALYWYRQSLGQGLEFLIYFQGNSAPDKSGLPSDRFSAERTGGSVSTLTIQRTQQEDSAVYLCASSFRQGPTYEQYFGPGTRLTVT.